This record looks at one TCR beta chain sequence and its context. Antigen unknown. Profiling relied on immunoSEQ multiplex PCR, and the TCRdb table lists in-frame clones only, not all of them. In the table there are over 130,000 clones, approximately 86% of which are singletons. There are 13 residues in the CDR3. V was pared by 1 base and J by 2 bases, with 6 bases between. CDR1 and CDR2 from the germline V gene are MNHNS and SASEGT. This sample was taken from a study of T cell responses to AZD1222 COVID-19 vaccine. Whole-study findings and limits: Nearly half of spike-specific TCRs reportedly go after variant regions that carry no mutations.

The sequence came from an adult in good health. The sequencing used peripheral blood, collected on day 0 of AZD1222 vaccination. The genes are TRBV6-1 and TRBJ2-7; no reliable D call. The CDR3 is CASSEGLTYEQYF. The CDR3 coding sequence is TGTGCCAGCAGTGAAGGACTTACCTACGAGCAGTACTTC.